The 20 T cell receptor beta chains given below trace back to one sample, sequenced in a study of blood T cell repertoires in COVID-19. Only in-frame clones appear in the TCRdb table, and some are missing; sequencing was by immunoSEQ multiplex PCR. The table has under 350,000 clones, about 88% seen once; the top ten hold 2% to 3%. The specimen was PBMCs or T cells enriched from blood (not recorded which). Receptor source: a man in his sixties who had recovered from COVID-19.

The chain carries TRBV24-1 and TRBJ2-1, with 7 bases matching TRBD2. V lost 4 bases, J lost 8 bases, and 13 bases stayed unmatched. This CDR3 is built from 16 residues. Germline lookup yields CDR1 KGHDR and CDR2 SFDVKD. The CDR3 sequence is CATSEPSAGRAYEQFF. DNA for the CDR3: TGTGCCACCAGTGAACCGTCGGCAGGGAGGGCCTATGAGCAGTTCTTC.

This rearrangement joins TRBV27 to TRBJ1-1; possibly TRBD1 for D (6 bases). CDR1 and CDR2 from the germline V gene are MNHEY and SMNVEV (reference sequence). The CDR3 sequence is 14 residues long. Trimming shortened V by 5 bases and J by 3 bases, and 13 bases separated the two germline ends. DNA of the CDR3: TGTGCCAGCAGTCCCAGGGGCCTTTACACTGAAGCTTTCTTT. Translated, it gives CASSPRGLYTEAFF.

CDR3 DNA sequence: TGTGCCACCAGTGATTCCAACAGTGATACGCAGTATTTT. As protein: CATSDSNSDTQYF. The chain is built from TRBV24-1 and TRBJ2-3; D call uncertain. This CDR3 comprises 13 residues. Germline loops: CDR1 KGHDR, CDR2 SFDVKD. Trimming shortened V by 2 bases and J by 6 bases, and 8 bases separated the two germline ends.

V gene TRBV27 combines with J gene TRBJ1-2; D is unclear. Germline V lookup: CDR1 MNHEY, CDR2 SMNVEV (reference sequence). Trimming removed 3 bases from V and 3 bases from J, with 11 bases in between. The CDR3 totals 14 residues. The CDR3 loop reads CASSLSPSYYGYTF. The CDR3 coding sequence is TGTGCCAGCAGTTTGAGTCCTTCTTACTATGGCTACACCTTC.

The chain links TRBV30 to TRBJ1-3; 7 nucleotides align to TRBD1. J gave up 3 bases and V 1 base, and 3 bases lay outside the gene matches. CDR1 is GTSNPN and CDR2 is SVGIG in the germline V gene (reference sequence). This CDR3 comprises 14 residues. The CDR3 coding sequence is TGTGCCTGGAGTGGACAGGGATTTGGAAACACCATATATTTT. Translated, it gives CAWSGQGFGNTIYF. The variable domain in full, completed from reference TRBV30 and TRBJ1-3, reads SQTIHQWPATLVQPVGSPLSLECTVEGTSNPNLYWYRQAAGRGLQLLFYSVGIGQISSEVPQNLSASRPQDRQFILSSKKLLLSDSGFYLCAWSGQGFGNTIYFGEGSWLTVV.

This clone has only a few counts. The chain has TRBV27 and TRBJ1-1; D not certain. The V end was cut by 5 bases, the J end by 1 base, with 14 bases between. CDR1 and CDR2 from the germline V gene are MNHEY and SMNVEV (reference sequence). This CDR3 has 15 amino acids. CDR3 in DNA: TGTGCCAGCAGTCCCTGGGTGGGCCCGAACACTGAAGCTTTCTTT. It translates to CASSPWVGPNTEAFF.

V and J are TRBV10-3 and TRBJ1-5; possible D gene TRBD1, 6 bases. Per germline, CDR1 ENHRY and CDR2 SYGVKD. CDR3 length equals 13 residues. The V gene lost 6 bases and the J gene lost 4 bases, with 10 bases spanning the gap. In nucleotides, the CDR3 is TGTGCCATCAGCCTTCAGGGGAATCAGCCCCAGCATTTT. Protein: CAISLQGNQPQHF.

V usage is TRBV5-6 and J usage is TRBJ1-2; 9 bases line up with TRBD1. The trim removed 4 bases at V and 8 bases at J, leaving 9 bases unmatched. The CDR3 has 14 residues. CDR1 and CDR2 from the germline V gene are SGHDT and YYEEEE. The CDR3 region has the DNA TGTGCCAGCAGCACCGGGACAGGGTTAAACGGCTACACCTTC. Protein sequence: CASSTGTGLNGYTF.

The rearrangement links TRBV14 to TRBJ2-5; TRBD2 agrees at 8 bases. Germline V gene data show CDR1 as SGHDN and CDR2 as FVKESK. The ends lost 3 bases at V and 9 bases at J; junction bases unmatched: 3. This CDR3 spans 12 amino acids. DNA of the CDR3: TGTGCCAGCAGCCACGGAGCGGGGGCCCAGTACTTC. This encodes CASSHGAGAQYF.

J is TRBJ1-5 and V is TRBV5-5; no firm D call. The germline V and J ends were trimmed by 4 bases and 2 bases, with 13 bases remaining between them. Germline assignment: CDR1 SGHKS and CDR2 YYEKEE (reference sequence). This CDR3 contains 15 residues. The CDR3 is CASSHTWAGNQPQHF. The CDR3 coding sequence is TGTGCCAGCAGCCACACTTGGGCAGGCAATCAGCCCCAGCATTTT.

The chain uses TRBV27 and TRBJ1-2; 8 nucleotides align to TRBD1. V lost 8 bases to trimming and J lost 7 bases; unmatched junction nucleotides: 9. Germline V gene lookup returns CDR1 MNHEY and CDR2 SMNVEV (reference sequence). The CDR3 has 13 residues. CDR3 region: CASSPDRGLGYTF. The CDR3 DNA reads TGTGCCAGCTCCCCTGACAGGGGCCTTGGCTACACCTTC.

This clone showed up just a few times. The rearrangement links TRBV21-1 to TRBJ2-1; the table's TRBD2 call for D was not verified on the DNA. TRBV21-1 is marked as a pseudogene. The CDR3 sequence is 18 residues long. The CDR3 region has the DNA TGTGCCAGCAGCGGACTGCCCGGGACTAGCGGACCCTACAATGAGCAGTTCTTC. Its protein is CASSGLPGTSGPYNEQFF.

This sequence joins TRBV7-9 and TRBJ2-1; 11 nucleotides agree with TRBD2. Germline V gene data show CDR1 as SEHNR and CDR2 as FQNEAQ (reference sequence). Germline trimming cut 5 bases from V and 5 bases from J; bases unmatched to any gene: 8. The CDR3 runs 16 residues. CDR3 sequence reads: CASSGKGLADDNEQFF. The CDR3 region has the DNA TGTGCCAGCAGCGGAAAGGGACTAGCGGACGACAATGAGCAGTTCTTC.

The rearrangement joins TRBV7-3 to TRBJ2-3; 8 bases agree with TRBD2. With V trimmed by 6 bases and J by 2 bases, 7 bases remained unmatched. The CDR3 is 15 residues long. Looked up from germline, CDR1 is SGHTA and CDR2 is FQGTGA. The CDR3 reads CASSLSGANTDTQYF. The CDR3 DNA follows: TGTGCCAGCAGTCTTAGCGGGGCGAACACAGATACGCAGTATTTT.

This CDR3 is CASSGGTGWADGYTF. CDR3 DNA sequence: TGTGCCAGCAGTGGGGGGACAGGGTGGGCTGACGGCTACACCTTC. This sequence joins TRBV25-1 and TRBJ1-2, with 9 bases matching TRBD1. The germline V gene encodes CDR1 MGHDK and CDR2 SYGVNS. This CDR3 contains 15 residues. J gave up 8 bases and V 4 bases, and 11 bases lay outside the gene matches.

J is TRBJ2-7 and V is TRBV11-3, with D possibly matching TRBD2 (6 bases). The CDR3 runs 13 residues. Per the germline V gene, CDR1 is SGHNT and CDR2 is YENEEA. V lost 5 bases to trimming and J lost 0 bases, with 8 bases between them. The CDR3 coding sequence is TGTGCCAGCAGCCCCGGGAGCTCCTACGAGCAGTACTTC. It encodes CASSPGSSYEQYF.

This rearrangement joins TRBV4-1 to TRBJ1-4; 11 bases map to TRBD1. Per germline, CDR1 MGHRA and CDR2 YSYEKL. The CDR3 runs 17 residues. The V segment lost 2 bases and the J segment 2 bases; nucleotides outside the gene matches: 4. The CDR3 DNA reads TGCGCCAGCAGCCAACGGACAGGGGGCTTGACTAATGAAAAACTGTTTTTT. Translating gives CASSQRTGGLTNEKLFF.

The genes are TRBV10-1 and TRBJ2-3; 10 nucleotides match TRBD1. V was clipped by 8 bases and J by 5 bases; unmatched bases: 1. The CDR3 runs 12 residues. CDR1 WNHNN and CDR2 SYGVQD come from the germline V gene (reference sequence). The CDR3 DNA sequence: TGCGCCAGCTGGGACAGGGGAGATACGCAGTATTTT. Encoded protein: CASWDRGDTQYF.

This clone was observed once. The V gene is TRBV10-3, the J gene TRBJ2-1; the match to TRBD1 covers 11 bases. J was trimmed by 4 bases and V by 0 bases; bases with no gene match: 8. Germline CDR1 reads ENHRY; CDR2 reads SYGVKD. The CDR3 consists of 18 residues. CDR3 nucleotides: TGTGCCATCAGTGAGTCTTTAAGGACAGGGGGCTCGTACAATGAGCAGTTCTTC. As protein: CAISESLRTGGSYNEQFF.

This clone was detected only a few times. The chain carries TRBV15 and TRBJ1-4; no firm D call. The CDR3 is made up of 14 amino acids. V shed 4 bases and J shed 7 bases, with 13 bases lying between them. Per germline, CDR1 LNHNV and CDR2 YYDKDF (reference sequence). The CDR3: CATSKRRLSEKLFF. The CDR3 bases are TGTGCCACCAGCAAGCGAAGGTTGTCTGAAAAACTGTTTTTT.